One and the same sample provided the 8 T cell receptor beta chains below, sequenced in a study of T cell responses to AZD1222 COVID-19 vaccine. Profiling relied on immunoSEQ multiplex PCR, and the TCRdb table lists in-frame clones only, not all of them. The sample holds 160,000 or so clones, roughly 86% seen once. Sequenced here: peripheral blood, sampled on day 0 of AZD1222 vaccination. All receptors derive from an adult in good health.

V gene TRBV5-5 combines with J gene TRBJ2-7; 7 bases fit TRBD2. The junction had 9 bases not matched to a gene; V was cut back by 4 bases and J by 2 bases. This CDR3 is 15 amino acids long. Germline V lookup: CDR1 SGHKS, CDR2 YYEKEE (reference sequence). The CDR3 DNA reads as TGTGCCAGCAGCGAACTAGCGCATGGGACCTACGAGCAGTACTTC. Protein product: CASSELAHGTYEQYF.

This sequence joins TRBV6-1 and TRBJ2-7; D might be TRBD2 (5 bases). This CDR3 is 15 amino acids long. From germline, CDR1 is MNHNS and CDR2 SASEGT. V was cut by 1 base and J by 1 base, with 11 bases left in between. The CDR3: CASSEGRRVSYEQYF. CDR3 nucleotides: TGTGCCAGCAGTGAAGGGCGGCGGGTTTCCTACGAGCAGTACTTC.

The V gene is TRBV15, the J gene TRBJ2-2; D possibly corresponds to TRBD2 (5 bases). V gave up 0 bases and J gave up 1 base, with 6 bases separating them. Per the germline V gene, CDR1 is LNHNV and CDR2 is YYDKDF (reference sequence). The length of the CDR3 is 15 residues. CDR3 protein: CATSREDLNTGELFF. CDR3 coding DNA: TGTGCCACCAGCAGAGAGGACTTGAACACCGGGGAGCTGTTTTTT. Full variable domain (outside the CDR3, taken from reference TRBV15 and TRBJ2-2): DAMVIQNPRYQVTQFGKPVTLSCSQTLNHNVMYWYQQKSSQAPKLLFHYYDKDFNNEADTPDNFQSRRPNTSFCFLDIRSPGLGDTAMYLCATSREDLNTGELFFGEGSRLTVL.

The rearrangement links TRBV5-1 to TRBJ2-7; weak D call: TRBD1 (5 bases). Germline V CDR1 and CDR2: SGHRS, YFSETQ. V lost 4 bases, J lost 6 bases, and 14 bases lay in between. The CDR3 extends over 13 amino acids. The CDR3: CASSPDTLGEQYF. The CDR3 region has the DNA TGCGCCAGCAGCCCGGACACCCTTGGCGAGCAGTACTTC. Filled out from reference TRBV5-1 and TRBJ2-7, the complete variable domain reads KAGVTQTPRYLIKTRGQQVTLSCSPISGHRSVSWYQQTPGQGLQFLFEYFSETQRNKGNFPGRFSGRQFSNSRSEMNVSTLELGDSALYLCASSPDTLGEQYFGPGTRLTVT.

The V gene is TRBV5-6, the J gene TRBJ1-3, with D possibly being TRBD1 (5 bases). The germline CDR1 and CDR2 sequences are SGHDT and YYEEEE. Trimming pared 2 bases from V and 0 bases from J, leaving 9 bases between. The CDR3 consists of 15 residues. The CDR3 loop reads CASSLLGVSGNTIYF. As DNA, the CDR3 is TGTGCCAGCAGCTTACTAGGGGTCTCTGGAAACACCATATATTTT.

V is TRBV9 and J is TRBJ1-2; D gene unclear. CDR3 length: 14 amino acids. V gave up 0 bases and J gave up 4 bases, with 10 bases separating them. Per germline, CDR1 SGDLS and CDR2 YYNGEE. The CDR3 DNA sequence: TGTGCCAGCAGCGTAGCTCGCGGAACCTATGGCTACACCTTC. The encoded protein is CASSVARGTYGYTF.

This chain joins TRBV5-1 and TRBJ1-6; maybe TRBD1 (5 bases). Germline V lookup: CDR1 SGHRS, CDR2 YFSETQ. V lost 4 bases and J lost 10, with 15 bases in between. The CDR3 extends over 14 amino acids. The CDR3 region has the DNA TGCGCCAGCAGCCCAAGGCCGGGGGACTCACCCCTCCACTTT. This translates into CASSPRPGDSPLHF.

This clone has only one observation. CDR3 region: CAWSGEGLAKNIQYF. The CDR3 coding sequence is TGTGCCTGGAGTGGAGAGGGTTTAGCCAAAAACATTCAGTACTTC. The gene calls are TRBV30 and TRBJ2-4; tentatively, D is TRBD2 (5 bases). The germline V and J ends were trimmed by 1 base and 0 bases, with 10 bases remaining between them. The CDR3 length is 15 residues. CDR1 and CDR2 (germline): GTSNPN, SVGIG (reference sequence).